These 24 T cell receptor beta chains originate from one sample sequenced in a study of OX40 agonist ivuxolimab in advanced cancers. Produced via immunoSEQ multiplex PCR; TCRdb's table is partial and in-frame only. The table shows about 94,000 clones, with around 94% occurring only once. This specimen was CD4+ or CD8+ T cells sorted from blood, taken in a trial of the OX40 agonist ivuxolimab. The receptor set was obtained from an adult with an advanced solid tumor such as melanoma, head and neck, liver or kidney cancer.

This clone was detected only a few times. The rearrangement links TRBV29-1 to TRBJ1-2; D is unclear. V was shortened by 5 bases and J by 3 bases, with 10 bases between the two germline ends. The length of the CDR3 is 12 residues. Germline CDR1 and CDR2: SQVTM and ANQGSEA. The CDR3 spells CSVSRTDYGYTF. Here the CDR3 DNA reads TGCAGCGTTTCCCGAACAGACTATGGCTACACCTTC.

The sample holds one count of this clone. This chain's CDR3 is CASSTRLGAGGPYEQYF. The CDR3 DNA reads as TGTGCCAGTAGTACCAGATTGGGGGCGGGAGGACCCTACGAGCAGTACTTC. The rearrangement joins TRBV19 to TRBJ2-7; 8 bases agree with TRBD2. V lost 4 bases, J lost 2 bases, and 13 bases stayed unmatched. The CDR3 runs 17 residues. Germline CDR1 is LNHDA and CDR2 is SQIVND (reference sequence).

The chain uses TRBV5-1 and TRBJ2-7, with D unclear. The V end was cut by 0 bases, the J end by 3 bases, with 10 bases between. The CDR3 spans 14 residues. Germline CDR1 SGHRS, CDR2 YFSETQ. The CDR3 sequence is CASSLESRIYEQYF. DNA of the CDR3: TGCGCCAGCAGCTTGGAGTCCAGAATCTACGAGCAGTACTTC.

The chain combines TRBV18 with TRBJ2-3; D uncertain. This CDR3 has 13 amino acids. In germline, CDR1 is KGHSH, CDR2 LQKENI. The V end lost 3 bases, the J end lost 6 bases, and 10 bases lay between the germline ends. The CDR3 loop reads CASSPSRSDTQYF. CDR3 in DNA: TGTGCCAGCTCACCCTCGCGAAGCGATACGCAGTATTTT.

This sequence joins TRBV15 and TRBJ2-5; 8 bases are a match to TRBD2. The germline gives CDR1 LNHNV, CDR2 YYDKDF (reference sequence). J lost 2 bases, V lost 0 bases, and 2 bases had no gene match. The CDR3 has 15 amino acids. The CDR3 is CATSRDPGGQETQYF. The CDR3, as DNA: TGTGCCACCAGCAGAGATCCGGGGGGGCAAGAGACCCAGTACTTC.

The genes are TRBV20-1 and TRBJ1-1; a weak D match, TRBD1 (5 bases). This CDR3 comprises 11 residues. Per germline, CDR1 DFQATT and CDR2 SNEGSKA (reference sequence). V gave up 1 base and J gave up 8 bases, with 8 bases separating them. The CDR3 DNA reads TGCAGTGCTAGAGTTGACAGAGAAGCTTTCTTT. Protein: CSARVDREAFF.

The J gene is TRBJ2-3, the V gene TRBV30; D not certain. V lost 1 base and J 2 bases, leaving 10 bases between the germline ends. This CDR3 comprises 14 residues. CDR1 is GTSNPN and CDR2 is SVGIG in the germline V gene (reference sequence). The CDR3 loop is CAWSEGLLTDTQYF. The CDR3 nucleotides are TGTGCCTGGAGTGAGGGCCTCCTCACAGATACGCAGTATTTT.

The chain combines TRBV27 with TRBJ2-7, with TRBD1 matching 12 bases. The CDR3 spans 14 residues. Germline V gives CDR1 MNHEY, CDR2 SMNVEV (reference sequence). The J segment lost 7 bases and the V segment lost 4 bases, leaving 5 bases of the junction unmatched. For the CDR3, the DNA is TGTGCCAGCAGTTGGGGACAGGGGGCAGGGGAGCAGTACTTC. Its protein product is CASSWGQGAGEQYF.

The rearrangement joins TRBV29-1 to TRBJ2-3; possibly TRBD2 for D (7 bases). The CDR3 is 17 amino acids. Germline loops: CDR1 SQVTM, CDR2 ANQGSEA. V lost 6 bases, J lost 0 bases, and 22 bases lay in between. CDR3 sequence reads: CSVANRGGAGSTDTQYF. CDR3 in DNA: TGCAGCGTGGCAAATAGGGGGGGCGCGGGGAGCACAGATACGCAGTATTTT.

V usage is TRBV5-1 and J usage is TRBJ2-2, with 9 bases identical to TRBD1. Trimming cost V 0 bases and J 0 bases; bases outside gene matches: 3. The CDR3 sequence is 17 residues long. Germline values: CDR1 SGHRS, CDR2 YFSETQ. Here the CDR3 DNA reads TGCGCCAGCAGCTTGGTAACAGGGGGCACGAACACCGGGGAGCTGTTTTTT. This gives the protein CASSLVTGGTNTGELFF.

CDR3 bases: TGTGCCAGCAGCTTAGCTTGGGGAGAGCGCTCCCAGAACAATCAGCCCCAGCATTTT. Protein product: CASSLAWGERSQNNQPQHF. The chain combines TRBV7-9 with TRBJ1-5; D not certain. V gave up 0 bases and J gave up 3 bases, with 21 bases separating them. Germline V gene sequence: CDR1 SEHNR, CDR2 FQNEAQ (reference sequence). CDR3 length: 19 residues.

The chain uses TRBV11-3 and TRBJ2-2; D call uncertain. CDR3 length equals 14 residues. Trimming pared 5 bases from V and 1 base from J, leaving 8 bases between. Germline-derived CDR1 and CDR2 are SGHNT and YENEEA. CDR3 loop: CASSPSLNTGELFF. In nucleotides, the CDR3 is TGTGCCAGCAGCCCCTCATTGAACACCGGGGAGCTGTTTTTT.

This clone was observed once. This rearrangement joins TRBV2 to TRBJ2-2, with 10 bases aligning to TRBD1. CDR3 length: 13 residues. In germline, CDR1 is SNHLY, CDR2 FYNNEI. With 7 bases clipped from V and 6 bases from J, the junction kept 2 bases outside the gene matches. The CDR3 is CASKGTGAGELFF. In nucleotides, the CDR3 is TGTGCCAGCAAGGGGACAGGGGCCGGGGAGCTGTTTTTT.

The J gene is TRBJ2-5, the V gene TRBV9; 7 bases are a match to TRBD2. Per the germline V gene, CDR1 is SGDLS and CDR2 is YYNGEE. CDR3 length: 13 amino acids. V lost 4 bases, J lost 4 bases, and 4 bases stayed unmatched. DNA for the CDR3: TGTGCCAGCAGCCGAGCGGGACGAGAGACCCAGTACTTC. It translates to CASSRAGRETQYF.

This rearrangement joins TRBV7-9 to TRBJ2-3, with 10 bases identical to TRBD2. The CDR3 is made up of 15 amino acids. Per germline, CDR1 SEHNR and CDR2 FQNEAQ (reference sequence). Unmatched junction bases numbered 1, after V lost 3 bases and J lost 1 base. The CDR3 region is CASSFLAGGTDTQYF. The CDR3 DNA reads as TGTGCCAGCAGCTTTCTAGCGGGGGGCACAGATACGCAGTATTTT. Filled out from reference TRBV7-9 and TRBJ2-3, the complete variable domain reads DTGVSQNPRHKITKRGQNVTFRCDPISEHNRLYWYRQTLGQGPEFLTYFQNEAQLEKSRLLSDRFSAERPKGSFSTLEIQRTEQGDSAMYLCASSFLAGGTDTQYFGPGTRLTVL.

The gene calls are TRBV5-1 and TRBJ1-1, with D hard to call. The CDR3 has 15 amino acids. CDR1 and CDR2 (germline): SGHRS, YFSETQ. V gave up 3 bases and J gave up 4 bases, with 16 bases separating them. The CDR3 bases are TGCGCCAGCAGCTCCGACCCCACCTTGGGCACTGAAGCTTTCTTT. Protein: CASSSDPTLGTEAFF.

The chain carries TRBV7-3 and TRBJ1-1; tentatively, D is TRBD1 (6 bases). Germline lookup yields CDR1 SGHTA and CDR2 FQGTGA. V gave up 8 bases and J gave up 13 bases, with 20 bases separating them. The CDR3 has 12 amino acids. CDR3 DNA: TGTGCCAGCCGCCCCGTCGGGACAAAAGTTTTCTTT. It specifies CASRPVGTKVFF.

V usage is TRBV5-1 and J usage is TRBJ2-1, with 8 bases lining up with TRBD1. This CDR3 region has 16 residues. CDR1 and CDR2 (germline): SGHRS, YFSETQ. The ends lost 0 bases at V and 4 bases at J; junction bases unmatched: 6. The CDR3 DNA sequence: TGCGCCAGCAGCTTGGCAGGGGGCGTACTTTACAATGAGCAGTTCTTC. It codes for CASSLAGGVLYNEQFF.

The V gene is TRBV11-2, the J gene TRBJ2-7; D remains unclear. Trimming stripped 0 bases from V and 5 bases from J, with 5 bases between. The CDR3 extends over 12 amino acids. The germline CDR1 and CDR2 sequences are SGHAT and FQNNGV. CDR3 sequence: CASSLDRNEQYF. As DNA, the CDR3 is TGTGCCAGCAGCTTAGATCGCAACGAGCAGTACTTC.

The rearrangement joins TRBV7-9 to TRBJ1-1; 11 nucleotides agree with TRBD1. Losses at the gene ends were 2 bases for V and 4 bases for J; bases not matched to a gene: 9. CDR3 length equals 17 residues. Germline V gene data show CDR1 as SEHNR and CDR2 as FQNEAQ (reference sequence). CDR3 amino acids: CASSLRPTGTGGTEAFF. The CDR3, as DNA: TGTGCCAGCAGCTTAAGGCCCACAGGGACAGGGGGCACTGAAGCTTTCTTT.

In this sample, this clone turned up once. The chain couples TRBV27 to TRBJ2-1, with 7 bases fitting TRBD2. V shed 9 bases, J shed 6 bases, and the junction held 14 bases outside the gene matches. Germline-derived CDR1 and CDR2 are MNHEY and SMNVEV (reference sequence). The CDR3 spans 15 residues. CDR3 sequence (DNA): TGTGCCAGTGCCGCTCGCGGGAGTAGCTCCAATGAGCAGTTCTTC. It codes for CASAARGSSSNEQFF.

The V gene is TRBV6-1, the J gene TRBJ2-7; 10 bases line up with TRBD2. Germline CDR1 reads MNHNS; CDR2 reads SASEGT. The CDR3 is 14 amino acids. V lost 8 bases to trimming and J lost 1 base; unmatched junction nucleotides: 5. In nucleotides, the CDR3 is TGTGCCAGCCGCGGACTAGCGGCATCCTACGAGCAGTACTTC. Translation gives CASRGLAASYEQYF.

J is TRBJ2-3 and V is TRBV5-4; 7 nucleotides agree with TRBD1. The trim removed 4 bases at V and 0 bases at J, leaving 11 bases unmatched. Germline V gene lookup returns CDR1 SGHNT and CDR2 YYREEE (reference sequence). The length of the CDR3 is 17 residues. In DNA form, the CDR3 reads TGTGCCAGCAGCCAAGGGGGCCGGGCCCTAAGCACAGATACGCAGTATTTT. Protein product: CASSQGGRALSTDTQYF.

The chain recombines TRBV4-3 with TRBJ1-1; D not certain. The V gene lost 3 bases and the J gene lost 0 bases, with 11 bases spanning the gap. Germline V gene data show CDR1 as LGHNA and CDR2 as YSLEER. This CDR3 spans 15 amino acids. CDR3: CASSQELELNTEAFF. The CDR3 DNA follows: TGCGCCAGCAGCCAGGAGCTAGAATTGAACACTGAAGCTTTCTTT.